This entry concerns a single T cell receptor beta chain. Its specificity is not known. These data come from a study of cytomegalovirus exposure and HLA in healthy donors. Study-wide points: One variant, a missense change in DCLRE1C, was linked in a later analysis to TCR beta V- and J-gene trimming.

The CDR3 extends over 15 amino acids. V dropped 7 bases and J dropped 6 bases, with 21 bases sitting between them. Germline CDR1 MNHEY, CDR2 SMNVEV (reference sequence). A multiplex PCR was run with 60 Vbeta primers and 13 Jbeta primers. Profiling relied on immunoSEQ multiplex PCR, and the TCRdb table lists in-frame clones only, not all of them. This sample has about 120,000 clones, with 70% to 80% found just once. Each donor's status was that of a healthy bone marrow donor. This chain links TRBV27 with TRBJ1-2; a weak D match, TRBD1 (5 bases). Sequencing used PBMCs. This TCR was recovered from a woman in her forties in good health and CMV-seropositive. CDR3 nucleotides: TGTGCCAGCACCCTGGGGGGGGAGGGCTCCGATGGCTACACCTTC. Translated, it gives CASTLGGEGSDGYTF.